These T cell receptor beta chains were read from a single sample in a study of blood T cells in healthy people across ages. TCRdb used MiXCR to reprocess the 5' RACE reads, holding one entry per CDR3 protein. This table holds approximately 820,000 distinct CDR3 sequences, roughly 44% found once. Sequenced sample: blood. Receptor source: a man aged 60-69 years in good health. CDR3s include the opening cysteine and the closing phenylalanine or tryptophan.

TRBV20-1 | CSAGEQRNTEAFF
TRBV7-2 | CASSLGLSYGYTF
TRBV5-1 | CASSYGTGWRGEQYF
TRBV4-3 | CASSQDRDSYNEQFF
TRBV6-5 | CASRSGWLYEQYF
TRBV5-8 | CASSLSHGANVLTF
TRBV7-2 | CASSFQPGGDTQYF
TRBV12-3/TRBV12-4 | CADQKLAGFDGYTF
TRBV12-3/TRBV12-4 | CASSLAGGMSHGYTF
TRBV20-1 | CSSQVLSYEQYF
TRBV7-9 | CASSSIAAPYEQFF
TRBV10-3 | CAISEAGGDYEQYF
TRBV20-1 | CSAPTDRNYGYTF
TRBV11-1 | CASSLGRASYNEQYF
TRBV20-1 | CSARGDNEQYF
TRBV12-3/TRBV12-4 | CASRRNPGTVAYEQYF
TRBV3-1 | CASSHWTDTFFEAFF
TRBV13 | CASSLLAGVANEQFF
TRBV28 | CASSPPGTGGYEQYF
TRBV20-1 | CSASGGGRTGELFF
TRBV7-9 | CASSLDVTEAFF
TRBV3-1 | CASSQEQGAWETQYF